This T cell receptor beta chain was sequenced for a study of control samples from healthy donors and cancer patients. CDR1 is MDHEN and CDR2 is SYDVKM in the germline V gene. The CDR3 loop spans 11 amino acids. Trimming stripped 9 bases from V and 8 bases from J, with 13 bases between. Some clones are missing from TCRdb's copy, which holds only in-frame ones; the method was immunoSEQ multiplex PCR. Here the sample spans roughly 83,000 clones, more than 75% being singletons. The sequenced material came from blood. This receptor was obtained from a woman aged 60-75 years in good health. The chain employs TRBV28 and TRBJ1-1, with D possibly being TRBD1 (6 bases). The CDR3 protein is CASYIQGEAFF. CDR3 DNA sequence: TGTGCCAGTTATATTCAGGGGGAAGCTTTCTTT.